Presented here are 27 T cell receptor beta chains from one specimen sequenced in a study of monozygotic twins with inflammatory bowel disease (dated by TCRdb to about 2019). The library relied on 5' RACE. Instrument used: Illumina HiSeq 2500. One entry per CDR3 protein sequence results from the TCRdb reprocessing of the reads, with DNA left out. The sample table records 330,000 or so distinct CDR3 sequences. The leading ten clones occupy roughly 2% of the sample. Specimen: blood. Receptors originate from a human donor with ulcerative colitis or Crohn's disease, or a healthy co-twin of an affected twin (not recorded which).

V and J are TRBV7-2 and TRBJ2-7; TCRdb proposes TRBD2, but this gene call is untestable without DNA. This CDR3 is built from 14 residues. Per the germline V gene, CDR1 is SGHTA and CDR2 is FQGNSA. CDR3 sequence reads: CASSPTGGLGEQYF. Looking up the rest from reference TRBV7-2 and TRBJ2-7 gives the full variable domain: GAGVSQSPSNKVTEKGKDVELRCDPISGHTALYWYRQSLGQGLEFLIYFQGNSAPDKSGLPSDRFSAERTGGSVSTLTIQRTQQEDSAVYLCASSPTGGLGEQYFGPGTRLTVT.

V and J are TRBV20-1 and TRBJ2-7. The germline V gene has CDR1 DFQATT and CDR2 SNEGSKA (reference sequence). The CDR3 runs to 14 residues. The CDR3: CSARDNRDYYEQYF.

The CDR3 loop reads CASRTRRPGGSGANVLTF. This rearrangement joins TRBV21-1 to TRBJ2-6; as DNA is missing, the TRBD1 call by TCRdb cannot be tested. TRBV21-1 is a recognized pseudogene. There are 18 residues in the CDR3.

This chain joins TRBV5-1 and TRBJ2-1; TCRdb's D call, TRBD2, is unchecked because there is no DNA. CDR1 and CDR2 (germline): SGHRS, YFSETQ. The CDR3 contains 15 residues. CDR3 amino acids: CASSLTSGVYNEQFF.

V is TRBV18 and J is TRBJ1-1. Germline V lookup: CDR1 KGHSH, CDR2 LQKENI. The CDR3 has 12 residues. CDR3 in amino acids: CASSPGETEAFF. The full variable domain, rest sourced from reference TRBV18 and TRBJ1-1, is NAGVMQNPRHLVRRRGQEARLRCSPMKGHSHVYWYRQLPEEGLKFMVYLQKENIIDESGMPKERFSAEFPKEGPSILRIQQVVRGDSAAYFCASSPGETEAFFGQGTRLTVV.

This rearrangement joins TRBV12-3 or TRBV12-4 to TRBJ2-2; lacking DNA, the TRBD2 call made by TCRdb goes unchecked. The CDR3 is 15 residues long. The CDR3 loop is CASRYRAGATGELFF.

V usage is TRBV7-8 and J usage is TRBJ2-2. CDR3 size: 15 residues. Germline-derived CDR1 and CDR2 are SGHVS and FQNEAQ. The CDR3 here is CASSLRQQNTGELFF.

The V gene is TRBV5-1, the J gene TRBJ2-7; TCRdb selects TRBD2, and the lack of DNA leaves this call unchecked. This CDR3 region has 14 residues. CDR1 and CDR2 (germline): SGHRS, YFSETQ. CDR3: CASSFLAGPYEQYF. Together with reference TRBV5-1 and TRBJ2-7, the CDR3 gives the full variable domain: KAGVTQTPRYLIKTRGQQVTLSCSPISGHRSVSWYQQTPGQGLQFLFEYFSETQRNKGNFPGRFSGRQFSNSRSEMNVSTLELGDSALYLCASSFLAGPYEQYFGPGTRLTVT.

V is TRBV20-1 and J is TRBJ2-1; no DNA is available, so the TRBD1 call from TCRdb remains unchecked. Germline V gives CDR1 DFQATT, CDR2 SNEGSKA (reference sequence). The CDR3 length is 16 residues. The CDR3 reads CSARRPLAGPYNEQFF.

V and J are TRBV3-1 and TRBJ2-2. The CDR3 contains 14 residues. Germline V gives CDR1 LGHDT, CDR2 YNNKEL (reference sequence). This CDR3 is CASSQDLASGELFF.

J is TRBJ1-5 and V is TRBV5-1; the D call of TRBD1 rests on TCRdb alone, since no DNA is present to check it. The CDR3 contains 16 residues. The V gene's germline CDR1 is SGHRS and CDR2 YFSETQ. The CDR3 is CASSLGGGTSNQPQHF.

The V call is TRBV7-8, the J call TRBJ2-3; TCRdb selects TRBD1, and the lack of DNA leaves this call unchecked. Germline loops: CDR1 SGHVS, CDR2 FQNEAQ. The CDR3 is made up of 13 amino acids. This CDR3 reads CASSLGGGRTQYF. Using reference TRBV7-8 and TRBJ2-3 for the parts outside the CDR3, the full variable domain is GAGVSQSPRYKVAKRGQDVALRCDPISGHVSLFWYQQALGQGPEFLTYFQNEAQLDKSGLPSDRFFAERPEGSVSTLKIQRTQQEDSAVYLCASSLGGGRTQYFGPGTRLTVL.

CDR3 protein: CSAGTMQETQYF. This chain links TRBV20-1 with TRBJ2-5. This CDR3 has 12 amino acids. Germline V CDR1 and CDR2: DFQATT, SNEGSKA (reference sequence).

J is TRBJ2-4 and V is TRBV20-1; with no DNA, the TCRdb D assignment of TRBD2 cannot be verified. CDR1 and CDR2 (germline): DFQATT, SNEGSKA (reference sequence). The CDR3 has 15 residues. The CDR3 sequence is CSAEPLLSGGNIQYF.

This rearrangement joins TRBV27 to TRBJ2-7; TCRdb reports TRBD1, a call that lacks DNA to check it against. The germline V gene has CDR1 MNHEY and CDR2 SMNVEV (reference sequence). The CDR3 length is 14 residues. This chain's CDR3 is CASSGVLRGYEQYF.

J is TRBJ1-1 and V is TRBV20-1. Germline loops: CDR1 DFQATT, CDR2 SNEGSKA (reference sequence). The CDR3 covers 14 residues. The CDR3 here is CSARQFLGLTEAFF.

The CDR3 protein is CASSFTPGQQYEQYF. This sequence joins TRBV5-1 and TRBJ2-7; TCRdb's assignment of TRBD1 cannot be checked, as there is no DNA. The CDR3 totals 15 residues. Germline V CDR1 and CDR2: SGHRS, YFSETQ.

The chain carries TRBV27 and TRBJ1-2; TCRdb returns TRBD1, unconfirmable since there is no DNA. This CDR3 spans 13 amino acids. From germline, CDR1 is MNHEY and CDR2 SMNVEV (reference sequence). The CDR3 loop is CASSLTGKDGYTF.

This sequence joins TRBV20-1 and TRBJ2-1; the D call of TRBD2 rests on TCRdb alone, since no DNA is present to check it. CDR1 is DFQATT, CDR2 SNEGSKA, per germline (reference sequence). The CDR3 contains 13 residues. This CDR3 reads CSGRAGGFGEQFF.

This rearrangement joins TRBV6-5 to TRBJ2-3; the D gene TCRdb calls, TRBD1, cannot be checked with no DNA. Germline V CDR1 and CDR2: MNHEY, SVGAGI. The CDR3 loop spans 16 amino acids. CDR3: CASRPDRARVTDTQYF.

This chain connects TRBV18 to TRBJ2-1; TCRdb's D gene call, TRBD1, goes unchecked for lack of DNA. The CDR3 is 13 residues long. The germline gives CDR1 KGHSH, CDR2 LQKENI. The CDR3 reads CASSPDRSQQGFF.

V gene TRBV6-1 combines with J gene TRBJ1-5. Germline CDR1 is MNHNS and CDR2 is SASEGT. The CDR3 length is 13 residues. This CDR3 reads CASSEEGGQPQHF.

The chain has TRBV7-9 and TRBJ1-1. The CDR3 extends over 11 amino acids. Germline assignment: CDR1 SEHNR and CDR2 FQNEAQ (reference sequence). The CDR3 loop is CASRPNTEAFF.

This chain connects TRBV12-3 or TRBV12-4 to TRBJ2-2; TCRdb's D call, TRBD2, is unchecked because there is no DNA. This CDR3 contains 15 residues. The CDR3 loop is CASSFAGRDTGELFF.

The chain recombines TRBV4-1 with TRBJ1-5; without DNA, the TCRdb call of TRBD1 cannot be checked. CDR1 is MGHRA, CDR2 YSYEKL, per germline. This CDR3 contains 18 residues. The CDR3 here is CASSSVSRSLPGNQPQHF.

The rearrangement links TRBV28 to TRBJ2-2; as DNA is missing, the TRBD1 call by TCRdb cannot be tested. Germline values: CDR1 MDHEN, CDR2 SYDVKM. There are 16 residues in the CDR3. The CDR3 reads CASTVLTQGYTGELFF.

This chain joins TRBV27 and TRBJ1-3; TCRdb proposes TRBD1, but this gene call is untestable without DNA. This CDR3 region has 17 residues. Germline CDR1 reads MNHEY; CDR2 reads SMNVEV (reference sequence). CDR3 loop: CASSHTGTGASGNTIYF.